This is a list of T cell receptor beta chains from one sample in a study of T cell responses to AZD1222 COVID-19 vaccine. Measured with immunoSEQ multiplex PCR; TCRdb has only the in-frame clones, and not every one. Among roughly 150,000 clones listed, roughly 87% were seen once. The starting material was peripheral blood, obtained 28 days after the second AZD1222 dose. All receptors derive from an adult who received the AZD1222 COVID-19 vaccine. Each CDR3 is given with its conserved first and last residue. Each record gives: D gene, clone size, J gene, V gene, CDR3 DNA, CDR3 protein. The D gene is left open where the match is weak. Size is omitted from some rows. Given values are once, few, many or a class for expanded clones.

D gene: NA
clone size: once
J gene: TRBJ1-5
V gene: TRBV28
CDR3 DNA: TGTGCCAGCACAGTGGGAAATCAGCCCCAGCATTTT
CDR3 protein: CASTVGNQPQHF

D gene: NA
clone size: NA
J gene: TRBJ1-5
V gene: TRBV19
CDR3 DNA: TGTGCCACCGGGGAGACAGGCAATCAGCCCCAGCATTTT
CDR3 protein: CATGETGNQPQHF

D gene: TRBD2
clone size: NA
J gene: TRBJ2-5
V gene: TRBV7-2
CDR3 DNA: TGTGCCAGCAGCCCAGGACTAGCGGGAGAGACCCAGTACTTC
CDR3 protein: CASSPGLAGETQYF

D gene: NA
clone size: NA
J gene: TRBJ2-1
V gene: TRBV6-2/TRBV6-3
CDR3 DNA: TGTGCCAGCAGTTACTCGAAACTACAGGAGGGTCCGTTCTTC
CDR3 protein: CASSYSKLQEGPFF

D gene: TRBD1
clone size: NA
J gene: TRBJ2-2
V gene: TRBV24-1
CDR3 DNA: TGTGCCACCAGTGATCCGGGACAGGGTGCCGGGGAGCTGTTTTTT
CDR3 protein: CATSDPGQGAGELFF

D gene: TRBD1
clone size: NA
J gene: TRBJ1-1
V gene: TRBV5-4
CDR3 DNA: TGTGCCAGCAGCCAGGGACAGGTCCGGGAAGCTTTCTTT
CDR3 protein: CASSQGQVREAFF

D gene: TRBD1
clone size: NA
J gene: TRBJ1-6
V gene: TRBV27
CDR3 DNA: TGTGCCAGCAGTTTGCGGACAGGGACCTCACCCCTCCACTTT
CDR3 protein: CASSLRTGTSPLHF

D gene: NA
clone size: NA
J gene: TRBJ1-5
V gene: TRBV30
CDR3 DNA: TGTGCCTGGAGTAAGAAGACAGGAGGCAATCAGCCCCAGCATTTT
CDR3 protein: CAWSKKTGGNQPQHF

D gene: NA
clone size: NA
J gene: TRBJ2-3
V gene: TRBV7-2
CDR3 DNA: TGTGCCAGCAGCGTACGACAGAGCACAGATACGCAGTATTTT
CDR3 protein: CASSVRQSTDTQYF

D gene: NA
clone size: NA
J gene: TRBJ1-6
V gene: TRBV5-8
CDR3 DNA: TGTGCCAGCAGCCCCTACAGCGTTAATTCACCCCTCCACTTT
CDR3 protein: CASSPYSVNSPLHF

D gene: NA
clone size: NA
J gene: TRBJ1-2
V gene: TRBV2
CDR3 DNA: TGTGCCAGCAGCACCGAAGCTAACTATGGCTACACCTTC
CDR3 protein: CASSTEANYGYTF

D gene: TRBD2
clone size: NA
J gene: TRBJ2-1
V gene: TRBV18
CDR3 DNA: TGTGCCAGCTCACCTACGGGACTAGCGGGGCTCAATGAGCAGTTCTTC
CDR3 protein: CASSPTGLAGLNEQFF

D gene: NA
clone size: NA
J gene: TRBJ1-2
V gene: TRBV18
CDR3 DNA: TGTGCCAGCTCACCAAAGGAACCGGACTATGGCTACACCTTC
CDR3 protein: CASSPKEPDYGYTF

D gene: TRBD2
clone size: NA
J gene: TRBJ2-4
V gene: TRBV4-1
CDR3 DNA: TGCGCCAGCAGCCAAGAGGCGACTAGCGGGGACCTAGCCAAAAACATTCAGTACTTC
CDR3 protein: CASSQEATSGDLAKNIQYF

D gene: NA
clone size: NA
J gene: TRBJ1-1
V gene: TRBV25-1
CDR3 DNA: TGTGCCAGCAGTGAATACAGGGAAGCTTTCTTT
CDR3 protein: CASSEYREAFF

D gene: NA
clone size: NA
J gene: TRBJ1-6
V gene: TRBV18
CDR3 DNA: TGTGCCAGCTCACCACGAGTTTCCTATAATTCACCCCTCCACTTT
CDR3 protein: CASSPRVSYNSPLHF

D gene: TRBD2
clone size: NA
J gene: TRBJ2-3
V gene: TRBV5-1
CDR3 DNA: TGCGCCAGCAGCGGGGGACTAGCGGGAGCAGATACGCAGTATTTT
CDR3 protein: CASSGGLAGADTQYF

D gene: NA
clone size: NA
J gene: TRBJ2-7
V gene: TRBV9
CDR3 DNA: TGTGCCAGCAGCGTAGGCGTGCCCGACCACACTCGGAGCTCCTACGAGCAGTACTTC
CDR3 protein: CASSVGVPDHTRSSYEQYF

D gene: NA
clone size: NA
J gene: TRBJ1-1
V gene: TRBV18
CDR3 DNA: TGTGCCAGCTCACCAAGTTTGAACACTGAAGCTTTCTTT
CDR3 protein: CASSPSLNTEAFF

D gene: NA
clone size: NA
J gene: TRBJ1-2
V gene: TRBV28
CDR3 DNA: TGTGCCAACTCAGGGGTAGGTGGCTACACCTTC
CDR3 protein: CANSGVGGYTF

D gene: NA
clone size: NA
J gene: TRBJ2-7
V gene: TRBV9
CDR3 DNA: TGTGCCAGCAGCGTAGGTGGAGGGGCCTACAACGAGCAGTACTTC
CDR3 protein: CASSVGGGAYNEQYF

D gene: TRBD1
clone size: NA
J gene: TRBJ1-2
V gene: TRBV6-1
CDR3 DNA: TGTGCCAGCACCAGAGAGAAGGGGGCGGGTGGCTACACCTTC
CDR3 protein: CASTREKGAGGYTF

D gene: NA
clone size: NA
J gene: TRBJ2-3
V gene: TRBV6-1
CDR3 DNA: TGTGCCAGCAGTGAAGGAGGGGGGGCCGTAGATACGCAGTATTTT
CDR3 protein: CASSEGGGAVDTQYF

D gene: TRBD2
clone size: NA
J gene: TRBJ2-1
V gene: TRBV9
CDR3 DNA: TGTGCCAGCAGCGTAGGGGCTAGCGGGGGCTCGAAGGAGCAGTTCTTC
CDR3 protein: CASSVGASGGSKEQFF

D gene: NA
clone size: NA
J gene: TRBJ1-2
V gene: TRBV29-1
CDR3 DNA: TGCAGCGTTCACGGCAGGGAGGGCTATGGCTACACCTTC
CDR3 protein: CSVHGREGYGYTF

D gene: NA
clone size: NA
J gene: TRBJ1-2
V gene: TRBV30
CDR3 DNA: TGTGCCTGGACCCAGGCCGGGACAAAGTTGAGTGGCTACACCTTC
CDR3 protein: CAWTQAGTKLSGYTF

D gene: TRBD1
clone size: NA
J gene: TRBJ2-4
V gene: TRBV27
CDR3 DNA: TGTGCCAGCAGTCCCTGGACAGGGGAAGGAGCGGTAGCCAAAAACATTCAGTACTTC
CDR3 protein: CASSPWTGEGAVAKNIQYF

D gene: NA
clone size: NA
J gene: TRBJ2-3
V gene: TRBV2
CDR3 DNA: TGTGCCGGACGGGGACTGGTCACAGATACGCAGTATTTT
CDR3 protein: CAGRGLVTDTQYF

D gene: TRBD1
clone size: NA
J gene: TRBJ1-2
V gene: TRBV28
CDR3 DNA: TGTGCCAGCAGTGCTCCGACAGGGGCGGTCTATGGCTACACCTTC
CDR3 protein: CASSAPTGAVYGYTF

D gene: NA
clone size: NA
J gene: TRBJ1-2
V gene: TRBV14
CDR3 DNA: TGTGCCAGCAGCCAAGCGTCCCTCAACGGCTATGGCTACACCTTC
CDR3 protein: CASSQASLNGYGYTF

D gene: TRBD1
clone size: NA
J gene: TRBJ1-6
V gene: TRBV27
CDR3 DNA: TGTGCCAGCAGTTCCCTCGGGACAGGGGTTTCACCCCTCCACTTT
CDR3 protein: CASSSLGTGVSPLHF

D gene: TRBD1
clone size: NA
J gene: TRBJ2-6
V gene: TRBV30
CDR3 DNA: TGTGCCTGGAGTTTGACAGGGCGCGGGGCCAACGTCCTGACTTTC
CDR3 protein: CAWSLTGRGANVLTF

D gene: NA
clone size: NA
J gene: TRBJ2-3
V gene: TRBV7-6
CDR3 DNA: TGTGCCAGCAGCTCCAGGGAGCTCGGCACAGATACGCAGTATTTT
CDR3 protein: CASSSRELGTDTQYF

D gene: NA
clone size: NA
J gene: TRBJ1-2
V gene: TRBV6-5
CDR3 DNA: TGTGCCAGCAGTTACGGGTCGCGGTATGCCCCCACTGGCTACACCTTC
CDR3 protein: CASSYGSRYAPTGYTF

D gene: TRBD1
clone size: NA
J gene: TRBJ2-1
V gene: TRBV6-2/TRBV6-3
CDR3 DNA: TGTGCCAGCAGTTACTCGAACAGGGGATACAATGAGCAGTTCTTC
CDR3 protein: CASSYSNRGYNEQFF

D gene: NA
clone size: NA
J gene: TRBJ2-5
V gene: TRBV5-5
CDR3 DNA: TGTGCCAGCAGCCCAGGCGGGGTAGGAGAGACCCAGTACTTC
CDR3 protein: CASSPGGVGETQYF

D gene: NA
clone size: NA
J gene: TRBJ1-4
V gene: TRBV5-4
CDR3 DNA: TGTGCCAGCAGCTTAACAGGGAGAAATAATGAAAAACTGTTTTTT
CDR3 protein: CASSLTGRNNEKLFF

D gene: NA
clone size: NA
J gene: TRBJ2-7
V gene: TRBV30
CDR3 DNA: TGTGCCTGGAGTGTACGCGGGATCTCCTACGAGCAGTACTTC
CDR3 protein: CAWSVRGISYEQYF

D gene: NA
clone size: NA
J gene: TRBJ1-2
V gene: TRBV10-1
CDR3 DNA: TGCGCCAGCAGTGTGGGAATCCAAGGTGGCTACACCTTC
CDR3 protein: CASSVGIQGGYTF

D gene: TRBD1
clone size: NA
J gene: TRBJ1-2
V gene: TRBV27
CDR3 DNA: TGTGCCAGCAGTTTATGGGGACAGGCTCTGGGCTACACCTTC
CDR3 protein: CASSLWGQALGYTF

D gene: NA
clone size: NA
J gene: TRBJ2-7
V gene: TRBV5-6
CDR3 DNA: TGTGCCAGCAGCTTGGGGGTCCTCTCCTACGAGCAGTACTTC
CDR3 protein: CASSLGVLSYEQYF

D gene: TRBD2
clone size: NA
J gene: TRBJ2-7
V gene: TRBV6-2/TRBV6-3
CDR3 DNA: TGTGCCAGCAGTTTACCCCCCTCTAGCGGAAGCTCCTACGAGCAGTACTTC
CDR3 protein: CASSLPPSSGSSYEQYF

D gene: NA
clone size: NA
J gene: TRBJ1-2
V gene: TRBV7-9
CDR3 DNA: TGTGCCAGCAGCTTAGGTGGGGCAGCCGGGCGAGGGGGCTACACCTTC
CDR3 protein: CASSLGGAAGRGGYTF

D gene: NA
clone size: few
J gene: TRBJ1-1
V gene: TRBV28
CDR3 DNA: TGTGCCAGCAGTTTGGCAGGGGAGAGTGCTGAAGCTTTCTTT
CDR3 protein: CASSLAGESAEAFF

D gene: NA
clone size: NA
J gene: TRBJ2-2
V gene: TRBV5-1
CDR3 DNA: TGCGCCAGCAGCCCCACCAGGGCGGGCACCGGGGAGCTGTTTTTT
CDR3 protein: CASSPTRAGTGELFF

D gene: TRBD1
clone size: NA
J gene: TRBJ2-5
V gene: TRBV5-1
CDR3 DNA: TGCGCCAGCAGCGTGGGACAGGGGTGGGAGACCCAGTACTTC
CDR3 protein: CASSVGQGWETQYF

D gene: NA
clone size: NA
J gene: TRBJ2-1
V gene: TRBV6-5
CDR3 DNA: TGTGCCAGCACCAGCAGGCCCAATGAGCAGTTCTTC
CDR3 protein: CASTSRPNEQFF

D gene: NA
clone size: NA
J gene: TRBJ2-2
V gene: TRBV4-3
CDR3 DNA: TGCGCCAGCAGCCAAGAAACCCCCAGACTAGGGGACACCGGGGAGCTGTTTTTT
CDR3 protein: CASSQETPRLGDTGELFF

D gene: TRBD2
clone size: NA
J gene: TRBJ2-7
V gene: TRBV5-1
CDR3 DNA: TGCGCCAGCAGCTTGGCTAGCGGGGGCTGGGACGAGCAGTACTTC
CDR3 protein: CASSLASGGWDEQYF

D gene: TRBD1
clone size: NA
J gene: TRBJ2-4
V gene: TRBV18
CDR3 DNA: TGTGCCAGCTCACCAGGGACAGAGGAAAGCATTCAGTACTTC
CDR3 protein: CASSPGTEESIQYF

D gene: TRBD1
clone size: NA
J gene: TRBJ2-5
V gene: TRBV14
CDR3 DNA: TGTGCCAGCAGCCAAGATTCGAGGGGACAGACAGAGACCCAGTACTTC
CDR3 protein: CASSQDSRGQTETQYF

D gene: NA
clone size: NA
J gene: TRBJ1-2
V gene: TRBV5-4
CDR3 DNA: TGTGCCAGCAGCTTGGGGTCAATTGGGGGCTACACCTTC
CDR3 protein: CASSLGSIGGYTF

D gene: NA
clone size: NA
J gene: TRBJ2-5
V gene: TRBV18
CDR3 DNA: TGTGCCAGCTCACCAGAAAGGGAGAGGGAGTACTTC
CDR3 protein: CASSPEREREYF

D gene: TRBD1
clone size: NA
J gene: TRBJ2-3
V gene: TRBV6-1
CDR3 DNA: TGTGCCAGCAGTGAGGGGACAGGGATTAACACAGATACGCAGTATTTT
CDR3 protein: CASSEGTGINTDTQYF

D gene: TRBD1
clone size: NA
J gene: TRBJ2-1
V gene: TRBV5-1
CDR3 DNA: TGCGCCAGCAGCACGAAACAGGGGGCCCCCGCCAATGAGCAGTTCTTC
CDR3 protein: CASSTKQGAPANEQFF